The clone carrying this T cell receptor (beta chain) appeared once. Its antigen is not known. This CDR3 has 14 residues. V lost 0 bases and J lost 4, with 7 bases in between. Germline CDR1 and CDR2: WSHSY and SAAADI. The PCR used 60 Vbeta and 13 Jbeta primers. Assay used: immunoSEQ multiplex PCR; TCRdb lists only in-frame clones, some missing. Of around 150,000 clones listed, nearly 80% are singletons. The data were obtained in a study of cytomegalovirus exposure and HLA in healthy donors. Study-wide points: Compared with the roughly 700-donor mean, an Asian-associated ancestry cluster reportedly had fewer N-insertions, according to a later analysis. Among the most significant clusters, several appeared linked to common viral pathogens in a later analysis. Highest at DRB1 and lowest at HLA-C, TCR association rates differed among HLA loci in a later analysis.

The origin of this receptor is a man aged 30-40 years in good health and CMV-seronegative. The V call is TRBV10-2, the J call TRBJ1-5, with unresolved D. Sequencing used PBMCs. In nucleotides, the CDR3 is TGCGCCAGCAGTGAGTCGGAGAAGAATCAGCCCCAGCATTTT. Translation gives CASSESEKNQPQHF.